These 18 T cell receptor beta chains originate from one sample sequenced in a study of read filtering for tumor transcriptome and immune sequencing. Molecular barcoded adaptors covering alpha/delta and beta/gamma chains were used on 400 to 450 ng RNA. Each CDR3 protein is one row after TCRdb ran MiXCR on the reads. The top ten hold roughly 15% of the sample, which has 45,000 to 55,000 distinct CDR3 sequences, less than 15% seen once. Sequenced: a population of CD138-negative cells sorted from bone marrow. These receptors were obtained from a donor aged 40 or older with multiple myeloma.

This clonotype was seen at least ten times. V gene TRBV3-1 combines with J gene TRBJ2-2; the match to TRBD2 covers 7 bases. This CDR3 spans 15 amino acids. The junction had 8 bases not matched to a gene; V was cut back by 6 bases and J by 4 bases. Germline V lookup: CDR1 LGHDT, CDR2 YNNKEL (reference sequence). CDR3 DNA sequence: TGTGCCAGCAGTCTAGCGGAGAGGGTCACCGGGGAGCTGTTTTTT. Its protein is CASSLAERVTGELFF.

There are many counts of this clonotype. The chain uses TRBV19 and TRBJ2-5; the D gene is possibly TRBD1 (6 bases). The CDR3 is made up of 13 amino acids. In germline, CDR1 is LNHDA, CDR2 SQIVND (reference sequence). Trimming stripped 3 bases from V and 4 bases from J, with 9 bases between. CDR3 sequence: CASSIGQRETQYF. The DNA for the CDR3 is TGTGCCAGTAGTATTGGACAGCGAGAGACCCAGTACTTC.

This clonotype appeared a single time. The chain recombines TRBV30 with TRBJ2-7; 9 nucleotides match TRBD2. The germline gives CDR1 GTSNPN, CDR2 SVGIG (reference sequence). V lost 0 bases, J lost 2 bases, and 2 bases stayed unmatched. The CDR3 has 14 amino acids. CDR3 DNA sequence: TGTGCCTGGAGTGTAGGACTAGCGCCCTACGAGCAGTACTTC. Its translation is CAWSVGLAPYEQYF.

This clonotype was recorded at least ten times. This chain joins TRBV7-3 and TRBJ2-7, with D possibly TRBD2 on 6 matching bases. V was shortened by 8 bases and J by 5 bases, with 10 bases between the two germline ends. This CDR3 is 11 amino acids long. The germline gives CDR1 SGHTA, CDR2 FQGTGA. The CDR3 region is CASEGGNEQYF. Written as DNA, the CDR3 is TGTGCCAGCGAGGGCGGGAACGAGCAGTACTTC.

This clonotype was seen many times. The genes are TRBV20-1 and TRBJ2-5, with D possibly TRBD1 on 6 matching bases. The germline V gene encodes CDR1 DFQATT and CDR2 SNEGSKA (reference sequence). This CDR3 has 11 amino acids. V lost 4 bases, J lost 5 bases, and 8 bases lay in between. CDR3: CSATRGETQYF. The CDR3 region has the DNA TGCAGTGCTACCAGGGGTGAGACCCAGTACTTC.

This clonotype was seen many times. The rearrangement uses TRBV5-4 and TRBJ2-1; D gene unclear. The CDR3 spans 16 residues. The V gene's germline CDR1 is SGHNT and CDR2 YYREEE (reference sequence). The V gene lost 4 bases and the J gene lost 9 bases, with 23 bases spanning the gap. In DNA, the CDR3 is TGTGCCAGCAGCCCCCCGGGTAGCTCCCTGGTAGGTGAGCAGTTCTTC. As protein: CASSPPGSSLVGEQFF.

This clonotype has a count of ten or more. J is TRBJ2-7 and V is TRBV5-4, with TRBD1 matching 10 bases. This CDR3 is 15 amino acids long. With V trimmed by 0 bases and J by 5 bases, 5 bases remained unmatched. The germline V gene encodes CDR1 SGHNT and CDR2 YYREEE (reference sequence). CDR3 residues: CASSLVGTGVDEQYF. The CDR3 DNA reads TGTGCCAGCAGCTTGGTTGGGACAGGGGTAGACGAGCAGTACTTC.

At least ten counts were recorded for this clonotype. The V gene is TRBV7-2, the J gene TRBJ2-7; 15 nucleotides align to TRBD2. The germline V gene encodes CDR1 SGHTA and CDR2 FQGNSA. CDR3 length equals 17 residues. Trimming at V came to 5 bases and at J to 1 base, leaving 6 bases not matched to a gene. The CDR3 DNA is TGTGCCAGCAGCCACCACGGGACTAGCGGGAGGTCCTACGAGCAGTACTTC. Amino acids: CASSHHGTSGRSYEQYF.

This clonotype was seen at least ten times. The chain is built from TRBV20-1 and TRBJ2-5; D is unresolved. Trimming removed 0 bases from V and 1 base from J, with 6 bases in between. The length of the CDR3 is 13 residues. Looked up from germline, CDR1 is DFQATT and CDR2 is SNEGSKA (reference sequence). The CDR3 nucleotides read TGCAGTGCTAGAGATCAGATCCAAGAGACCCAGTACTTC. This gives the protein CSARDQIQETQYF.

This clonotype appeared many times. The genes are TRBV6-5 and TRBJ1-4; D not certain. Germline CDR1 reads MNHEY; CDR2 reads SVGAGI. The V end lost 2 bases, the J end lost 8 bases, and 9 bases lay between the germline ends. The CDR3 has 13 amino acids. This CDR3 is CASSYGQEEKLFF. As DNA, the CDR3 is TGTGCCAGCAGTTACGGGCAGGAGGAAAAACTGTTTTTT.

By share, this clonotype ranks as medium-sized (0.01 to 0.1%). The chain employs TRBV29-1 and TRBJ2-1, with D possibly being TRBD2 (6 bases). Germline V lookup: CDR1 SQVTM, CDR2 ANQGSEA. Trimming took off 6 bases at V and 6 bases at J, with 27 bases between the two ends. This CDR3 region has 17 residues. The CDR3 here is CSVDSKLSGVLSNEQFF. For the CDR3, the DNA is TGCAGCGTCGACTCGAAACTTAGCGGCGTTTTATCCAATGAGCAGTTCTTC.

The rearrangement uses TRBV3-1 and TRBJ2-2; D gene ambiguous. Germline-derived CDR1 and CDR2 are LGHDT and YNNKEL (reference sequence). V dropped 2 bases and J dropped 4 bases, with 8 bases sitting between them. This CDR3 region has 14 residues. The CDR3 spells CASSQLDGTGELFF. The CDR3 nucleotides are TGTGCCAGCAGCCAATTGGACGGCACCGGGGAGCTGTTTTTT. Using reference TRBV3-1 and TRBJ2-2 for the parts outside the CDR3, the full variable domain is DTAVSQTPKYLVTQMGNDKSIKCEQNLGHDTMYWYKQDSKKFLKIMFSYNNKELIINETVPNRFSPKSPDKAHLNLHINSLELGDSAVYFCASSQLDGTGELFFGEGSRLTVL.

Many counts were recorded for this clonotype. This chain links TRBV12-3 or TRBV12-4 with TRBJ2-5; D ambiguous. The CDR3 contains 11 residues. Trimming cost V 3 bases and J 5 bases, with 4 bases left between them. CDR3 nucleotide sequence: TGTGCCAGCAGTTTCAGCGAGACCCAGTACTTC. Encoded protein: CASSFSETQYF.

In regard to this clonotype: One junction end disagrees with the germline gene, perhaps due to a read error. This rearrangement joins TRBV12-3 or TRBV12-4 to TRBJ2-3; 10 nucleotides line up with TRBD2. The CDR3 spans 15 residues. The CDR3 is CASSRPGLATGTQYF. CDR3 sequence (DNA): TGTGCCAGCAGTAGACCGGGACTAGCGACAGGTACGCAGTATTTT.

There are many counts of this clonotype. The CDR3 region has the DNA TGTGCCAGCAGCCACGGGACGACTCCGGGGACCCAGTACTTC. Its translation is CASSHGTTPGTQYF. This chain links TRBV3-1 with TRBJ2-5; the D call may be TRBD1 or TRBD2 (5 bases each). Germline CDR1 and CDR2: LGHDT and YNNKEL (reference sequence). This CDR3 has 14 residues. Trimming left V 3 bases short and J 7 bases short, with 15 bases between.

This chain links TRBV7-2 with TRBJ1-3, with D perhaps TRBD1 (5 bases). This CDR3 is built from 15 residues. Germline CDR1 reads SGHTA; CDR2 reads FQGNSA. V lost 7 bases and J 0 bases, leaving 13 bases between the germline ends. The CDR3: CASTQQVLSGNTIYF. The CDR3 nucleotides are TGTGCCAGCACCCAACAGGTCCTCTCTGGAAACACCATATATTTT.

In this sample, this clonotype is medium-sized. CDR3 in amino acids: CSVEPSGNEQFF. CDR3 in DNA: TGCAGCGTTGAACCTTCCGGGAATGAGCAGTTCTTC. The V call is TRBV29-1, the J call TRBJ2-1; unclear D gene. The germline V gene encodes CDR1 SQVTM and CDR2 ANQGSEA. Deletions cut 2 bases from V and 7 bases from J, with 9 bases between. The CDR3 sequence is 12 residues long.

This clonotype was observed a handful of times. This may be a read error: a much more frequent sequence differs by one nucleotide. V gene TRBV12-3 or TRBV12-4 combines with J gene TRBJ2-2, with a weak D call TRBD2 (5 bases). The CDR3 runs to 14 residues. The CDR3 loop is CASSRTGKTGELLF. CDR3 in DNA: TGTGCCAGCAGCCGAACGGGCAAGACCGGGGAGCTGCTTTTT.